One T cell receptor beta chain is described in this entry. Its antigen remains undetermined. No per-base quality is available; no much larger clone lies one base away. This sample stems from a study of T cells in Graves' hyperthyroidism and ophthalmopathy (dated by TCRdb to between 2017 and 2020). Study-level background: Peripheral blood samples were taken at initial diagnosis, before any treatment was given. To identify TCR V-J signatures that set the groups apart, the researchers used a discovery cohort of 100 patients, made up of 40 to 45 with Graves' ophthalmopathy and 57 with stable Graves' hyperthyroidism. Prospective prediction of ophthalmopathy was tested in an independent validation cohort of approximately 19 hyperthyroidism patients and 15 to 17 patients who later progressed to ophthalmopathy. For training and testing, the 100 or so patients in the discovery cohort were randomly divided in a 7:3 ratio. In more than 5 Graves' hyperthyroidism patients, the study also compared T-cell repertoires from thyroid tissue with T-cell repertoires from blood. Once sampling was done, hyperthyroidism patients were given methimazole at a starting dose of 30 mg daily, whereas ophthalmopathy patients were given high-dose intravenous methylprednisolone. According to the paper, TCR Vbeta CDR3 sequencing was carried out on 135 peripheral blood samples, which came from fewer than 50 ophthalmopathy, approximately 78 hyperthyroidism and some 17 progressor patients. Broader findings and caveats from the paper: During validation, the model predicted progression to ophthalmopathy a median of approximately 7 months ahead of onset, with almost 71% sensitivity and more than 72% specificity. In cross-validation, a model built on a 13 V-J signature told ophthalmopathy apart from stable hyperthyroidism with about 90% sensitivity and roughly 81% specificity, and in testing the same model reached 80%/75%. Most expanded thyroid clonotypes (frequency above 0.001) were also detected in blood, suggesting blood repertoires may reflect thyroid immune responses. Sample size was not statistically predetermined, and blinding of investigators to group allocation was not performed.

Trimming at the junction amounts to 4 bases on V and 4 bases on J, and the germline ends lie 13 bases apart. CDR1 is given as MNHEY and CDR2 as SVGAGI, both from the germline V gene. The CDR3 covers 15 residues, taking in both the cysteine and the phenylalanine. Only the CDR3 DNA stays, 45 bases, in frame from base 1. Stable Graves' hyperthyroidism was defined as no progression to ophthalmopathy during 18 months of follow-up. Hyperthyroidism patients were newly diagnosed, with disease duration under 2 months, and aged 18 to 65 years. Patients with uncontrolled infections, other autoimmune diseases, pregnancy or lactation were excluded. Diagnoses were based on clinical symptoms, serum thyroxine and TRAb, thyroid ultrasound and orbital computed tomography. Ficoll-Paque density gradient centrifugation was used to isolate PBMCs from about 10 ml of fresh peripheral blood. Trizol reagent was used to extract total RNA, and RNA quality was then checked on an Agilent 2100 Bioanalyzer.

Amplification of TCR beta CDR3 regions was carried out from RNA transcripts. A first-round RT-PCR of the TCR CDR3 used the HTBI primer set with the Qiagen OneStep RT-PCR kit. Libraries were constructed in a second round of multiplex PCR, after which size selection and purification were performed. The libraries were sequenced on an Illumina HiSeq2000 using paired-end 100 bp reads. In the original analysis: Raw data were processed with SOAPnuke, discarding reads with adapters, uncalled bases, mean Phred below 15, or no exact constant-primer or identifier match. COPE v1.2.5 was used to merge high-quality paired reads, and clonotypes were defined as unique nucleotide sequences. Clonotypes were aligned to IMGT TRBV, TRBD and TRBJ reference segments using MiTCR v1.1. The analysis was restricted to V-J combinations with a frequency above 0.0001, which together covered roughly 99% of the repertoires. The TCS score was defined as the ratio of F50 (clonal expansion) to E x V (chaos), calculated using BLOSUM62-based TCRdist between CDR3 peptides within each V-J. Welch's t-statistics and random forest reduced roughly 500 V-J features to 10 to 15, which were used in a naive Bayes classifier (R e1071). TCRdb ran its own pipeline on the public reads, namely fastp trimming at Q25 and MiXCR clone calling, and kept in-frame beta chains. Rows with one shared CDR3 protein collapse into an entry with the most common genes and DNA. What appears here as the V and J calls and clone size reflects TCRdb's work, not the paper's. The sample table shows hundreds of thousands of distinct CDR3 sequences, and 13% to 15% are seen once. The ten largest clones capture about 10% of the sample.

This clonotype originated in a woman aged 18 to 35 with Graves' hyperthyroidism. The V and J genes are TRBV6-5 and TRBJ1-4, and the D gene may be TRBD1, 5 bases matching. Sequenced: blood. Here is the DNA: TGTGCCAGCAGTTCCGTCGGGGCCATTAATGAAAAACTGTTTTTT. Its protein product is CASSSVGAINEKLFF.